One T cell receptor beta chain is described in this entry. Authors' processing steps: Estimates of nucleated cell counts were drawn from the amplification of reference gene primers. Repertoires were generated with immunoSEQ multiplex PCR, while TCRdb's copy carries only in-frame clones and drops some. V and J calls and clone size are copied from that table; D and trimming were computed from the DNA. The table has 80,000 to 100,000 clones, about 80% seen once; the top ten hold roughly a quarter. The sample originates from a study of blood T cell repertoires in COVID-19. Study-level information: Italy, Spain and the United States were the sources of the convalescent and acute COVID-19 samples. PBMCs, B-cell-depleted T cells, or T cells provided the cDNA or gDNA that made up the material.

CDR1 is SGDLS and CDR2 is YYNGEE in the germline V gene. V lost 2 bases to trimming and J lost 2 bases; unmatched junction nucleotides: 7. The CDR3 is 15 amino acids. The sequence came from a man in his sixties or seventies with acute or convalescent COVID-19. Input material: peripheral blood. This sequence joins TRBV9 and TRBJ2-7, with 7 positions matching TRBD1. CDR3 residues: CASSVRDSKTYEQYF. The CDR3 nucleotides read TGTGCCAGCAGCGTCCGGGACAGTAAGACCTACGAGCAGTACTTC.